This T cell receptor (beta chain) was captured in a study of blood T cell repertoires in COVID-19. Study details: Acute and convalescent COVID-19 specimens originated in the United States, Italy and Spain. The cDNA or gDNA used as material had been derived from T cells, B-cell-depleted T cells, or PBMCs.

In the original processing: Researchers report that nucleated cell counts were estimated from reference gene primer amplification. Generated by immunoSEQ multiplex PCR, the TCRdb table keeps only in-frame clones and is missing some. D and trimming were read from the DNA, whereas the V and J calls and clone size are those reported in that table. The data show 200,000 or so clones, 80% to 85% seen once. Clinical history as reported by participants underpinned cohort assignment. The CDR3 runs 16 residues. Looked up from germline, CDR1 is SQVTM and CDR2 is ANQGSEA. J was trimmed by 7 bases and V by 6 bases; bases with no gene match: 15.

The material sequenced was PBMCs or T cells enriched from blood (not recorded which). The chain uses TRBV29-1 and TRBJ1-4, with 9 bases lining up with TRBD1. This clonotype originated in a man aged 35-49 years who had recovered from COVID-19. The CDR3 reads CSVRYRGRAGCEKLFF. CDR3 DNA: TGCAGCGTCAGATACAGGGGGCGGGCGGGTTGTGAAAAACTGTTTTTT.